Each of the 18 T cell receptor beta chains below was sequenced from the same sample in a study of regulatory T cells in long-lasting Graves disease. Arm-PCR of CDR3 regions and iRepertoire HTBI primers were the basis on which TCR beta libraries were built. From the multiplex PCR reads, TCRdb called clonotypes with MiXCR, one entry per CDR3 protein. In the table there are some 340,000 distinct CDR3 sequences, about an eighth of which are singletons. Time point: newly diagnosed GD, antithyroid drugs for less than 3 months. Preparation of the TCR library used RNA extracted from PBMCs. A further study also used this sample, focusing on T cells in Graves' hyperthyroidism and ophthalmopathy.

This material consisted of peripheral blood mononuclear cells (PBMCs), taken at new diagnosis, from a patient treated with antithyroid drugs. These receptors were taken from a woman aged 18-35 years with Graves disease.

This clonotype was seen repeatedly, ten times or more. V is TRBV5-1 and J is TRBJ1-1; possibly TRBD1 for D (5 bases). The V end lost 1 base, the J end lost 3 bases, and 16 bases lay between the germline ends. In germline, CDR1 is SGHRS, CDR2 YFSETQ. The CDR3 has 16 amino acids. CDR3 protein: CASSLLPRASDTEAFF. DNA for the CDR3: TGCGCCAGCAGCTTGCTCCCCAGGGCATCGGACACTGAAGCTTTCTTT.

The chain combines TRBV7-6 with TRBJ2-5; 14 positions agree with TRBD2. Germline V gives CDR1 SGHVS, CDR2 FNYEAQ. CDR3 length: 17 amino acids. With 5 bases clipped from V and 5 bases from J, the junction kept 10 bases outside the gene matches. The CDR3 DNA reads TGTGCCAGCAGCAAACTCGGGACTAGCGGGGGAAAGGAGACCCAGTACTTC. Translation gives CASSKLGTSGGKETQYF.

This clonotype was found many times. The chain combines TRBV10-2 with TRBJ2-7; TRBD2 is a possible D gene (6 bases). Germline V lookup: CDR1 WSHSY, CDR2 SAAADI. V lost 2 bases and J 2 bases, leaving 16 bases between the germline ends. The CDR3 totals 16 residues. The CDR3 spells CASSELDGGIAYEQYF. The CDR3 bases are TGCGCCAGCAGTGAGCTGGATGGAGGGATAGCCTACGAGCAGTACTTC.

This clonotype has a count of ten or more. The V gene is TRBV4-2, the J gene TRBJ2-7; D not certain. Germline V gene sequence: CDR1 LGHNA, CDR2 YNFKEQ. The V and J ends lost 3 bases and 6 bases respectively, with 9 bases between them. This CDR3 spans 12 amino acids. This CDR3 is CASSHNMVEQYF. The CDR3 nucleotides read TGTGCCAGCAGCCACAATATGGTCGAGCAGTACTTC.

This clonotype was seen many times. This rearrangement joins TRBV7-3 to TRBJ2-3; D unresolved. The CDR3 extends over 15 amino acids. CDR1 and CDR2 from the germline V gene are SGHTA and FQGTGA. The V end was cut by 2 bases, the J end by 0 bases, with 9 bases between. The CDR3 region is CASSLLGGSTDTQYF. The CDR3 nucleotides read TGTGCCAGCAGCTTACTAGGTGGGAGCACAGATACGCAGTATTTT.

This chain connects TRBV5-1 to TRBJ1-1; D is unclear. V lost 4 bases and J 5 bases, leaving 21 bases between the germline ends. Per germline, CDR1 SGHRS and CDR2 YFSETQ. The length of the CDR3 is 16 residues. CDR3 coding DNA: TGCGCCAGCAGCAAACTACAAGGAGCTATCAAGACTGAAGCTTTCTTT. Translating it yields CASSKLQGAIKTEAFF.

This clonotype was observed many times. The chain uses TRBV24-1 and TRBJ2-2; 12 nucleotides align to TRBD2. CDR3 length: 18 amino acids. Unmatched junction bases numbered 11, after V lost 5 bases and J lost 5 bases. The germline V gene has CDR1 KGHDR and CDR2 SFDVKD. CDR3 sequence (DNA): TGTGCCACCAGTGGTTGGCTAGCGGGAGGGCCAGGAACCGGGGAGCTGTTTTTT. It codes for CATSGWLAGGPGTGELFF.

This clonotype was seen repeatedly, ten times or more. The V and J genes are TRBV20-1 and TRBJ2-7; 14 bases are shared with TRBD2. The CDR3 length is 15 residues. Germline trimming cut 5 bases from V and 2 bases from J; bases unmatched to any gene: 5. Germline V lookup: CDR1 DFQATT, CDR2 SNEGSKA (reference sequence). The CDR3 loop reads CSALTSGRVTYEQYF. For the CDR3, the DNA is TGCAGTGCTTTGACTAGCGGGAGGGTAACCTACGAGCAGTACTTC.

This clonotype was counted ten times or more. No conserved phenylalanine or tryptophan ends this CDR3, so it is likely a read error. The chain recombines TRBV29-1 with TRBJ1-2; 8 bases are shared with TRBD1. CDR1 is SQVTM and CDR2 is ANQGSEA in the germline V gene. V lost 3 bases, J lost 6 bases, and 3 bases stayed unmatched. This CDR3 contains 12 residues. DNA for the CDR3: TGCAGCGTTGACAGGGGGCGTGATGGCTACACCCTC. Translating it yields CSVDRGRDGYTL.

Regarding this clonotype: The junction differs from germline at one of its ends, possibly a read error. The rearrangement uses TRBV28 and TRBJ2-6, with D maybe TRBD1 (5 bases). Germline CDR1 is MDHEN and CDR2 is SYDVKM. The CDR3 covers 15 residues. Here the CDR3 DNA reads TGTGCCAGCAGTTTATGGTTCTCTGGGGCCAACGCCCTGACTTTC. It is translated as CASSLWFSGANALTF.

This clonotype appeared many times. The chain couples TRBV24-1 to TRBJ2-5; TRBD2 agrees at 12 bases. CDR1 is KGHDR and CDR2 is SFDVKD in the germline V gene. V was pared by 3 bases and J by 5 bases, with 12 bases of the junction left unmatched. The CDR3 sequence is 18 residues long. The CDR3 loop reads CATSDPRASGRARETQYF. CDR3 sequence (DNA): TGTGCCACCAGTGATCCCCGGGCTAGCGGGAGGGCCCGCGAGACCCAGTACTTC.

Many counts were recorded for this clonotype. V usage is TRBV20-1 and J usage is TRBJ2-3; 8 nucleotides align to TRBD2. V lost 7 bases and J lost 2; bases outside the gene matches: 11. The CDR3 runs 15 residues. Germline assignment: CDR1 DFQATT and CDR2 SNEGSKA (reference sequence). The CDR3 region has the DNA TGCAGTGTGGGAGGCGGGGGGCTCCCCACAGATACGCAGTATTTT. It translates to CSVGGGGLPTDTQYF.

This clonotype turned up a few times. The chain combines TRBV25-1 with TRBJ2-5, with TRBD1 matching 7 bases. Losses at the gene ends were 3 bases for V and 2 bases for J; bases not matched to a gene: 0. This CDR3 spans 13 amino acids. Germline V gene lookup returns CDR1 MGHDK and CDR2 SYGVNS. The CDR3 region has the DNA TGTGCCAGCAGTGACAGGGGGCAAGAGACCCAGTACTTC. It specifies CASSDRGQETQYF. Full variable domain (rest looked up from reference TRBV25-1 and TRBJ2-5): EADIYQTPRYLVIGTGKKITLECSQTMGHDKMYWYQQDPGMELHLIHYSYGVNSTEKGDLSSESTVSRIRTEHFPLTLESARPSHTSQYLCASSDRGQETQYFGPGTRLLVL.

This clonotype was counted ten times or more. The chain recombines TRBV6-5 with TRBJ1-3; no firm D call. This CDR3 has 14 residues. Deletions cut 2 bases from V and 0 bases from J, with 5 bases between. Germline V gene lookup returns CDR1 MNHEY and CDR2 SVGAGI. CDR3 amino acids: CASSYTPSGNTIYF. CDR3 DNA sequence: TGTGCCAGCAGTTACACCCCCTCTGGAAACACCATATATTTT.

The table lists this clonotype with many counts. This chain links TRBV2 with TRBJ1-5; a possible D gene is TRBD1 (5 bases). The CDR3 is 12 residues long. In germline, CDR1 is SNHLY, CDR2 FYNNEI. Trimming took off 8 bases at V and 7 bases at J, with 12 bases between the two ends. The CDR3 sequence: CASSSGLQPQHF. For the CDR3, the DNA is TGTGCCAGCTCTTCAGGGTTGCAGCCCCAGCATTTT.

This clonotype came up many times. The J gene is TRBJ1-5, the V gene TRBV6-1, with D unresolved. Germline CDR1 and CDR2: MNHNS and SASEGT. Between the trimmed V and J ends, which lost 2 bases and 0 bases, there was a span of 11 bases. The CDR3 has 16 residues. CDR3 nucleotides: TGTGCCAGCAGTGAATTATTGGGCCGTAGCAATCAGCCCCAGCATTTT. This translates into CASSELLGRSNQPQHF.

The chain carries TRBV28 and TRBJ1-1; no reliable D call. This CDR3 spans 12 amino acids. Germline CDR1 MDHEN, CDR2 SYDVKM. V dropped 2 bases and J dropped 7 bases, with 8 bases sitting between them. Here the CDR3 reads CASSLRADEAFF. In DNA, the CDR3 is TGTGCCAGCAGTTTAAGGGCAGATGAAGCTTTCTTT.

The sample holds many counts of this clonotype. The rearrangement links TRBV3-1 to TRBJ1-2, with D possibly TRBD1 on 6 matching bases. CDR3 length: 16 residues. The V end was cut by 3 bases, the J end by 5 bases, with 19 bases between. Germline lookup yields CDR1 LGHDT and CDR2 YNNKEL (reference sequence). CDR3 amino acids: CASSHPSGGVGYGYTF. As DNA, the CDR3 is TGTGCCAGCAGCCACCCCTCGGGGGGCGTCGGGTATGGCTACACCTTC.